This T cell receptor (beta chain) was captured in a study of T cell repertoires in cytomegalovirus infection. Each CDR3 protein is one row after TCRdb ran MiXCR on the reads. The table lists some 680,000 distinct CDR3 sequences, under 40% of them singletons, with roughly 2.9% in the top ten. This CDR3 contains 15 residues. Trimming took off 1 base at V and 6 bases at J, with 15 bases between the two ends. Germline V lookup: CDR1 SEHNR, CDR2 FQNEAQ (reference sequence). This chain joins TRBV7-9 and TRBJ1-2; possible D gene TRBD1, 6 bases. Sequencing was done on a sample of PBMCs. The sequence was collected from a human donor in good health (CMV status not recorded). Some clones in this sample may be carry-over from other donors' samples. This chain's CDR3 is CASSLGGGVKDGYTF. The CDR3 nucleotides read TGTGCCAGCAGCTTAGGTGGGGGCGTCAAGGATGGCTACACCTTC. The whole variable domain, remainder taken from reference TRBV7-9 and TRBJ1-2, is DTGVSQNPRHKITKRGQNVTFRCDPISEHNRLYWYRQTLGQGPEFLTYFQNEAQLEKSRLLSDRFSAERPKGSFSTLEIQRTEQGDSAMYLCASSLGGGVKDGYTFGSGTRLTVV.